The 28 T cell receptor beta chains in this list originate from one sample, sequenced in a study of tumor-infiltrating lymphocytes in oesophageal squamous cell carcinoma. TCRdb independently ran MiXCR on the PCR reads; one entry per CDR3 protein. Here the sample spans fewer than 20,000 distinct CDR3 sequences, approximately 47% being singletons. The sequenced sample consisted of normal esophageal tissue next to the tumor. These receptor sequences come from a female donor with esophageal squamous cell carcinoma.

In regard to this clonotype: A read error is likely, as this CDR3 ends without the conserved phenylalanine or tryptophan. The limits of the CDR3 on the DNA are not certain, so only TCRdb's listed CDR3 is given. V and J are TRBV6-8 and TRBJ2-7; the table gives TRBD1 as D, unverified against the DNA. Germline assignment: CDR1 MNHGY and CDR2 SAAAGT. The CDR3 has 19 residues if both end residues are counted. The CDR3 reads CASSYSNSGQIGAGYTFGS.

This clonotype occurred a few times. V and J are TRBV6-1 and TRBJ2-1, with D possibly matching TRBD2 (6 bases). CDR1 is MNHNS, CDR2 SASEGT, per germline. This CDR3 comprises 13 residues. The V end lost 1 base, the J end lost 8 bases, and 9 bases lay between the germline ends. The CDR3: CASSEGPGDEQFF. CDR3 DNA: TGTGCCAGCAGTGAAGGACCGGGAGATGAGCAGTTCTTC.

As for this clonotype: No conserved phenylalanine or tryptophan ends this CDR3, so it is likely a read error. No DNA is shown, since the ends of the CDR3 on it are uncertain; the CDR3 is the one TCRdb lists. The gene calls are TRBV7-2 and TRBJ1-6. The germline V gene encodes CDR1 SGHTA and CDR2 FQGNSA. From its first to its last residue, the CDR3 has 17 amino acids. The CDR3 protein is CASSVTSGVNNEQFFGP.

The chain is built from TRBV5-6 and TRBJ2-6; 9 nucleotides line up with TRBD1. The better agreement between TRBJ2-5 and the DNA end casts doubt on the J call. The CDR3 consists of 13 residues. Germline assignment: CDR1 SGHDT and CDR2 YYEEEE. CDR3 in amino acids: CASSWTGEETQYF. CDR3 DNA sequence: TGTGCCAGCAGCTGGACAGGGGAAGAGACCCAGTACTTC.

Written as DNA, the CDR3 is TGTGCCAGCAGGGGCTCCGGGACAGGATACGAGCAGTACTTC. Its protein product is CASRGSGTGYEQYF. The chain joins TRBV27 to TRBJ2-1; 8 bases fit TRBD1. The better agreement between TRBJ2-7 and the DNA end casts doubt on the J call. The CDR3 has 14 amino acids. Germline loops: CDR1 MNHEY, CDR2 SMNVEV (reference sequence).

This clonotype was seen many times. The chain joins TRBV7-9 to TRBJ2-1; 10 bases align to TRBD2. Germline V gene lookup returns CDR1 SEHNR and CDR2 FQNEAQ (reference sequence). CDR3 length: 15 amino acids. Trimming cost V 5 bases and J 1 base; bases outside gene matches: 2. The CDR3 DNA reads TGTGCCAGCAGCCGTAGCGGGAGGTCCTACAATGAGCAGTTCTTC. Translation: CASSRSGRSYNEQFF. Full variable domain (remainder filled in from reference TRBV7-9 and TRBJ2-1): DTGVSQNPRHKITKRGQNVTFRCDPISEHNRLYWYRQTLGQGPEFLTYFQNEAQLEKSRLLSDRFSAERPKGSFSTLEIQRTEQGDSAMYLCASSRSGRSYNEQFFGPGTRLTVL.

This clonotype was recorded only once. The CDR3 DNA follows: TGTGCCAGCAGTTCACAGGGGGAGGAGACCCAGTACTTC. Translation: CASSSQGEETQYF. The chain has TRBV27 and TRBJ2-5; 8 bases fit TRBD1. CDR1 and CDR2 (germline): MNHEY, SMNVEV (reference sequence). The CDR3 has 13 amino acids. V gave up 4 bases and J gave up 5 bases; unmatched junction bases: 3.

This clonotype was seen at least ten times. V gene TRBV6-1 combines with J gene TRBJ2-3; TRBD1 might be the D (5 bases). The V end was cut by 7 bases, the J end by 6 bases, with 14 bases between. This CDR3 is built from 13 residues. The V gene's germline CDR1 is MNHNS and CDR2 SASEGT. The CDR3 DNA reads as TGTGCCAGCACGGTGGGGCAACTCGATACGCAGTATTTT. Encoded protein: CASTVGQLDTQYF.

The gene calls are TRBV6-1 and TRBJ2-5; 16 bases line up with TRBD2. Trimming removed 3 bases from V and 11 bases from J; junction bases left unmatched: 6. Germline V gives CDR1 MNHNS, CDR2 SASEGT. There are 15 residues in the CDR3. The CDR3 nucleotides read TGTGCCAGCAGTGAGGGGACTAGCGGGAGGGGGAAGCAGTACTTC. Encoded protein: CASSEGTSGRGKQYF.

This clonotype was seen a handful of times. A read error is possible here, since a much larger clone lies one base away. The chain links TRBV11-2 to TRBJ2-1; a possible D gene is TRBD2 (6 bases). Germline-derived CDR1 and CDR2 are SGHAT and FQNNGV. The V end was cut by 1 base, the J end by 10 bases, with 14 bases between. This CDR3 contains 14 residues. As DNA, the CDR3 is TGTGCCAGCAGCTTAGTGCGGGGCTCCTACGAGCAGTTCTTC. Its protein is CASSLVRGSYEQFF. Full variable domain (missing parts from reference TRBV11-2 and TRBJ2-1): EAGVAQSPRYKIIEKRQSVAFWCNPISGHATLYWYQQILGQGPKLLIQFQNNGVVDDSQLPKDRFSAERLKGVDSTLKIQPAKLEDSAVYLCASSLVRGSYEQFFGPGTRLTVL.

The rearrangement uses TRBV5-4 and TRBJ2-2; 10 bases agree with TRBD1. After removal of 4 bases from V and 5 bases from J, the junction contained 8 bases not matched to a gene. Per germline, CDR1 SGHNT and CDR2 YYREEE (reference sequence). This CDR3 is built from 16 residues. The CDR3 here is CASSGWDRGTTGELFF. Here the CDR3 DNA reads TGTGCCAGCAGCGGTTGGGACAGGGGAACGACCGGGGAGCTGTTTTTT.

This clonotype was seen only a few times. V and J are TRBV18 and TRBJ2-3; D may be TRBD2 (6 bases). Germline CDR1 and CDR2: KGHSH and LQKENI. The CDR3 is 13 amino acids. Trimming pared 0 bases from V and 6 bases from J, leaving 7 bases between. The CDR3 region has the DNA TGTGCCAGCTCACCACCCGCGGGGGATACGCAGTATTTT. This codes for CASSPPAGDTQYF.

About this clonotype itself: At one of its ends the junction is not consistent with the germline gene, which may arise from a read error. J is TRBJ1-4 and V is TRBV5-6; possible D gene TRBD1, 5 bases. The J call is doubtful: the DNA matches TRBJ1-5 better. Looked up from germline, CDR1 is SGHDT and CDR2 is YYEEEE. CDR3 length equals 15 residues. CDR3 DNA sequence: TGTGCCGGCAGCTTGGCACTTGGGGCAAGTCAGCCCCAGCATTTT. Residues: CAGSLALGASQPQHF.

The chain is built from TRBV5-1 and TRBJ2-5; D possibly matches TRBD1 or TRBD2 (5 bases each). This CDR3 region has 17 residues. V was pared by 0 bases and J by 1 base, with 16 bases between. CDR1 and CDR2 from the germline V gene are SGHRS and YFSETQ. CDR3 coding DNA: TGCGCCAGCAGCTTGGCAAAAAGCGGACAAAGCCAAGAGACCCAGTACTTC. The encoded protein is CASSLAKSGQSQETQYF.

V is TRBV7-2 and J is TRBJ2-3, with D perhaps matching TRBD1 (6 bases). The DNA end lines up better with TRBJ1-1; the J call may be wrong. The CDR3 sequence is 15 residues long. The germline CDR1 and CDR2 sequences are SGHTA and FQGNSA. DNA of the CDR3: TGTGCCAGCAGCCAGAGGGGGGCGGGGAACACTGAAGCTTTCTTT. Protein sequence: CASSQRGAGNTEAFF.

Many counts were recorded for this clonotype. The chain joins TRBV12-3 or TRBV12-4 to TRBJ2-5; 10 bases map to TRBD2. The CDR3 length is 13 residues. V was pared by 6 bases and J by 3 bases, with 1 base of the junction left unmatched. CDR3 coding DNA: TGTGCCAGCAGAGCGGGAGGGGAAGAGACCCAGTACTTC. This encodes CASRAGGEETQYF.

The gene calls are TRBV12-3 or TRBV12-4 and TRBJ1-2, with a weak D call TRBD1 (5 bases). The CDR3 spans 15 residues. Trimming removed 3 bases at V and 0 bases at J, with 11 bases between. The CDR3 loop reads CASSFWDPPNYGYTF. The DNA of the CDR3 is TGTGCCAGCAGTTTCTGGGACCCCCCTAACTATGGCTACACCTTC.

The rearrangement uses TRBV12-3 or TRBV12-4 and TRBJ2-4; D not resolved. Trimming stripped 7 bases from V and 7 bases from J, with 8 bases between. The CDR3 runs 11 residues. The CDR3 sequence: CASTIRNIQYF. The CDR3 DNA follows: TGTGCCAGCACCATAAGGAACATTCAGTACTTC.

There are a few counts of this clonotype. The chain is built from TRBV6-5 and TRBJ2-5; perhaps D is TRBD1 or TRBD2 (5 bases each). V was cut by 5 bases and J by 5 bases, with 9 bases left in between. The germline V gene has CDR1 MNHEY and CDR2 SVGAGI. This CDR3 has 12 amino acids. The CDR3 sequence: CASSEWGETQYF. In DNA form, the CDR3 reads TGTGCCAGCAGTGAATGGGGGGAGACCCAGTACTTC.

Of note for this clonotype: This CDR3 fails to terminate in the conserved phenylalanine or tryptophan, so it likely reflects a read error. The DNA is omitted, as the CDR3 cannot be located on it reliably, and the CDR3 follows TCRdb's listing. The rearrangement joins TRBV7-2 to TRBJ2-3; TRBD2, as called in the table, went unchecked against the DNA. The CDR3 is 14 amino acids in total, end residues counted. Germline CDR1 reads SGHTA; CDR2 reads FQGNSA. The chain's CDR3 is CASSLGFGEQYFGP.

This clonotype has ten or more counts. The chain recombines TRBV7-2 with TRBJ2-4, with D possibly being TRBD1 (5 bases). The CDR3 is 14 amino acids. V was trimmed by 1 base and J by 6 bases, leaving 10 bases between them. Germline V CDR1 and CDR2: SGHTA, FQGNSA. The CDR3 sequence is CASSLGTDRNIQYF. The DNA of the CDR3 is TGTGCCAGCAGCTTAGGGACCGACAGAAACATTCAGTACTTC.

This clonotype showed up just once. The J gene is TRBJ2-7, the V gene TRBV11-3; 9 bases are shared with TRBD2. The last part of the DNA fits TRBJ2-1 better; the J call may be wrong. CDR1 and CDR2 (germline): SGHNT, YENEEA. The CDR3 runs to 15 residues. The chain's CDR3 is CASSFHRLAAGEQFF. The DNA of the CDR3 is TGTGCCAGCAGCTTCCACAGACTAGCGGCTGGGGAGCAGTTCTTC.

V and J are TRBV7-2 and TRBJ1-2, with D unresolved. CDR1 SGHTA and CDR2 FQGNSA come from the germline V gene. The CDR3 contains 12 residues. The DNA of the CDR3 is TGTGCTAGCGCGGAGTCGAACTATGGCTACACCTTC. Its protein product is CASAESNYGYTF.

CDR3 sequence: CASSNRDRGRGEQYF. CDR3 DNA sequence: TGTGCCAGCAGCAACCGGGACAGGGGACGGGGAGAGCAGTACTTC. This chain joins TRBV7-2 and TRBJ2-5; the match to TRBD1 covers 10 bases. Germline-derived CDR1 and CDR2 are SGHTA and FQGNSA. The length of the CDR3 is 15 residues. V gave up 5 bases and J gave up 11 bases; unmatched junction bases: 14.

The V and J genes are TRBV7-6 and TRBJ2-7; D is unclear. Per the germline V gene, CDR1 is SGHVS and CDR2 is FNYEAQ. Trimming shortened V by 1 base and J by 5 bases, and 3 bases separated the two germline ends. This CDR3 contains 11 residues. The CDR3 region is CASSLVDEQYF. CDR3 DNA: TGTGCCAGCAGCTTAGTGGACGAGCAGTACTTC. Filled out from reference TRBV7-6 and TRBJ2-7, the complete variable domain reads GAGVSQSPRYKVTKRGQDVALRCDPISGHVSLYWYRQALGQGPEFLTYFNYEAQQDKSGLPNDRFSAERPEGSISTLTIQRTEQRDSAMYRCASSLVDEQYFGPGTRLTVT.

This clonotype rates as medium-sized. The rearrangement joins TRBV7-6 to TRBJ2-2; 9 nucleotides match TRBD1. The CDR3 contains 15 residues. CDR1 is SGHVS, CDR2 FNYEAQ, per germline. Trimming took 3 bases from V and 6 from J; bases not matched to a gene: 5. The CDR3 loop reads CASSFPTGGPGELFF. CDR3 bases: TGTGCCAGCAGCTTTCCGACAGGGGGTCCCGGGGAGCTGTTTTTT.

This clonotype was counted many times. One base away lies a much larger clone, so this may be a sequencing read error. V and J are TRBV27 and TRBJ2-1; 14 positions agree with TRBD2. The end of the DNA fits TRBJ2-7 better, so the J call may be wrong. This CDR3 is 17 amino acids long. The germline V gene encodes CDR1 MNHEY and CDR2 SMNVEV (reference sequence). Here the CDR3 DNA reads TGTGCCAGCAGTTTCCTAGTGGGACTAGCGGGAGACCATGAGCAGTACTTC. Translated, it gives CASSFLVGLAGDHEQYF.

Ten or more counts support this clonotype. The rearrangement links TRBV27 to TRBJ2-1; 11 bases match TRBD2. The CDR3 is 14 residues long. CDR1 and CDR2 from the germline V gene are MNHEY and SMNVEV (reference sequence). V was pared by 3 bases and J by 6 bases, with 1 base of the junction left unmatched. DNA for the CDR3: TGTGCCAGCAGTTTGACTAGCGGGGCCAATGAGCAGTTCTTC. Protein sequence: CASSLTSGANEQFF.